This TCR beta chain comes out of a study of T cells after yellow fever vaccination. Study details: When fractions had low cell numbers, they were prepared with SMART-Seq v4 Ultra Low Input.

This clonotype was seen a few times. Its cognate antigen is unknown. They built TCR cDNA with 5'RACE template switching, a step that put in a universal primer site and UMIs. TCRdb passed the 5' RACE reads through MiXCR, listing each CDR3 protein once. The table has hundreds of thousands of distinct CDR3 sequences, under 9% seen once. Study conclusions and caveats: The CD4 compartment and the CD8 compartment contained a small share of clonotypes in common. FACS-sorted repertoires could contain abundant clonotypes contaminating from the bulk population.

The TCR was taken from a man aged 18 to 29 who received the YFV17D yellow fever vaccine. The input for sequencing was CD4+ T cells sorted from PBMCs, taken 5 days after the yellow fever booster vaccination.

The CDR3 DNA follows: TGTGCCAGCAGACGACAGGGGAATACTGAAGCTTTCTTT. Encoded protein: CASRRQGNTEAFF. J is TRBJ1-1 and V is TRBV7-2, with TRBD1 identical over 8 bases. The CDR3 has 13 amino acids. Germline CDR1 SGHTA, CDR2 FQGNSA. The junction had 5 bases not matched to a gene; V was cut back by 6 bases and J by 5 bases.